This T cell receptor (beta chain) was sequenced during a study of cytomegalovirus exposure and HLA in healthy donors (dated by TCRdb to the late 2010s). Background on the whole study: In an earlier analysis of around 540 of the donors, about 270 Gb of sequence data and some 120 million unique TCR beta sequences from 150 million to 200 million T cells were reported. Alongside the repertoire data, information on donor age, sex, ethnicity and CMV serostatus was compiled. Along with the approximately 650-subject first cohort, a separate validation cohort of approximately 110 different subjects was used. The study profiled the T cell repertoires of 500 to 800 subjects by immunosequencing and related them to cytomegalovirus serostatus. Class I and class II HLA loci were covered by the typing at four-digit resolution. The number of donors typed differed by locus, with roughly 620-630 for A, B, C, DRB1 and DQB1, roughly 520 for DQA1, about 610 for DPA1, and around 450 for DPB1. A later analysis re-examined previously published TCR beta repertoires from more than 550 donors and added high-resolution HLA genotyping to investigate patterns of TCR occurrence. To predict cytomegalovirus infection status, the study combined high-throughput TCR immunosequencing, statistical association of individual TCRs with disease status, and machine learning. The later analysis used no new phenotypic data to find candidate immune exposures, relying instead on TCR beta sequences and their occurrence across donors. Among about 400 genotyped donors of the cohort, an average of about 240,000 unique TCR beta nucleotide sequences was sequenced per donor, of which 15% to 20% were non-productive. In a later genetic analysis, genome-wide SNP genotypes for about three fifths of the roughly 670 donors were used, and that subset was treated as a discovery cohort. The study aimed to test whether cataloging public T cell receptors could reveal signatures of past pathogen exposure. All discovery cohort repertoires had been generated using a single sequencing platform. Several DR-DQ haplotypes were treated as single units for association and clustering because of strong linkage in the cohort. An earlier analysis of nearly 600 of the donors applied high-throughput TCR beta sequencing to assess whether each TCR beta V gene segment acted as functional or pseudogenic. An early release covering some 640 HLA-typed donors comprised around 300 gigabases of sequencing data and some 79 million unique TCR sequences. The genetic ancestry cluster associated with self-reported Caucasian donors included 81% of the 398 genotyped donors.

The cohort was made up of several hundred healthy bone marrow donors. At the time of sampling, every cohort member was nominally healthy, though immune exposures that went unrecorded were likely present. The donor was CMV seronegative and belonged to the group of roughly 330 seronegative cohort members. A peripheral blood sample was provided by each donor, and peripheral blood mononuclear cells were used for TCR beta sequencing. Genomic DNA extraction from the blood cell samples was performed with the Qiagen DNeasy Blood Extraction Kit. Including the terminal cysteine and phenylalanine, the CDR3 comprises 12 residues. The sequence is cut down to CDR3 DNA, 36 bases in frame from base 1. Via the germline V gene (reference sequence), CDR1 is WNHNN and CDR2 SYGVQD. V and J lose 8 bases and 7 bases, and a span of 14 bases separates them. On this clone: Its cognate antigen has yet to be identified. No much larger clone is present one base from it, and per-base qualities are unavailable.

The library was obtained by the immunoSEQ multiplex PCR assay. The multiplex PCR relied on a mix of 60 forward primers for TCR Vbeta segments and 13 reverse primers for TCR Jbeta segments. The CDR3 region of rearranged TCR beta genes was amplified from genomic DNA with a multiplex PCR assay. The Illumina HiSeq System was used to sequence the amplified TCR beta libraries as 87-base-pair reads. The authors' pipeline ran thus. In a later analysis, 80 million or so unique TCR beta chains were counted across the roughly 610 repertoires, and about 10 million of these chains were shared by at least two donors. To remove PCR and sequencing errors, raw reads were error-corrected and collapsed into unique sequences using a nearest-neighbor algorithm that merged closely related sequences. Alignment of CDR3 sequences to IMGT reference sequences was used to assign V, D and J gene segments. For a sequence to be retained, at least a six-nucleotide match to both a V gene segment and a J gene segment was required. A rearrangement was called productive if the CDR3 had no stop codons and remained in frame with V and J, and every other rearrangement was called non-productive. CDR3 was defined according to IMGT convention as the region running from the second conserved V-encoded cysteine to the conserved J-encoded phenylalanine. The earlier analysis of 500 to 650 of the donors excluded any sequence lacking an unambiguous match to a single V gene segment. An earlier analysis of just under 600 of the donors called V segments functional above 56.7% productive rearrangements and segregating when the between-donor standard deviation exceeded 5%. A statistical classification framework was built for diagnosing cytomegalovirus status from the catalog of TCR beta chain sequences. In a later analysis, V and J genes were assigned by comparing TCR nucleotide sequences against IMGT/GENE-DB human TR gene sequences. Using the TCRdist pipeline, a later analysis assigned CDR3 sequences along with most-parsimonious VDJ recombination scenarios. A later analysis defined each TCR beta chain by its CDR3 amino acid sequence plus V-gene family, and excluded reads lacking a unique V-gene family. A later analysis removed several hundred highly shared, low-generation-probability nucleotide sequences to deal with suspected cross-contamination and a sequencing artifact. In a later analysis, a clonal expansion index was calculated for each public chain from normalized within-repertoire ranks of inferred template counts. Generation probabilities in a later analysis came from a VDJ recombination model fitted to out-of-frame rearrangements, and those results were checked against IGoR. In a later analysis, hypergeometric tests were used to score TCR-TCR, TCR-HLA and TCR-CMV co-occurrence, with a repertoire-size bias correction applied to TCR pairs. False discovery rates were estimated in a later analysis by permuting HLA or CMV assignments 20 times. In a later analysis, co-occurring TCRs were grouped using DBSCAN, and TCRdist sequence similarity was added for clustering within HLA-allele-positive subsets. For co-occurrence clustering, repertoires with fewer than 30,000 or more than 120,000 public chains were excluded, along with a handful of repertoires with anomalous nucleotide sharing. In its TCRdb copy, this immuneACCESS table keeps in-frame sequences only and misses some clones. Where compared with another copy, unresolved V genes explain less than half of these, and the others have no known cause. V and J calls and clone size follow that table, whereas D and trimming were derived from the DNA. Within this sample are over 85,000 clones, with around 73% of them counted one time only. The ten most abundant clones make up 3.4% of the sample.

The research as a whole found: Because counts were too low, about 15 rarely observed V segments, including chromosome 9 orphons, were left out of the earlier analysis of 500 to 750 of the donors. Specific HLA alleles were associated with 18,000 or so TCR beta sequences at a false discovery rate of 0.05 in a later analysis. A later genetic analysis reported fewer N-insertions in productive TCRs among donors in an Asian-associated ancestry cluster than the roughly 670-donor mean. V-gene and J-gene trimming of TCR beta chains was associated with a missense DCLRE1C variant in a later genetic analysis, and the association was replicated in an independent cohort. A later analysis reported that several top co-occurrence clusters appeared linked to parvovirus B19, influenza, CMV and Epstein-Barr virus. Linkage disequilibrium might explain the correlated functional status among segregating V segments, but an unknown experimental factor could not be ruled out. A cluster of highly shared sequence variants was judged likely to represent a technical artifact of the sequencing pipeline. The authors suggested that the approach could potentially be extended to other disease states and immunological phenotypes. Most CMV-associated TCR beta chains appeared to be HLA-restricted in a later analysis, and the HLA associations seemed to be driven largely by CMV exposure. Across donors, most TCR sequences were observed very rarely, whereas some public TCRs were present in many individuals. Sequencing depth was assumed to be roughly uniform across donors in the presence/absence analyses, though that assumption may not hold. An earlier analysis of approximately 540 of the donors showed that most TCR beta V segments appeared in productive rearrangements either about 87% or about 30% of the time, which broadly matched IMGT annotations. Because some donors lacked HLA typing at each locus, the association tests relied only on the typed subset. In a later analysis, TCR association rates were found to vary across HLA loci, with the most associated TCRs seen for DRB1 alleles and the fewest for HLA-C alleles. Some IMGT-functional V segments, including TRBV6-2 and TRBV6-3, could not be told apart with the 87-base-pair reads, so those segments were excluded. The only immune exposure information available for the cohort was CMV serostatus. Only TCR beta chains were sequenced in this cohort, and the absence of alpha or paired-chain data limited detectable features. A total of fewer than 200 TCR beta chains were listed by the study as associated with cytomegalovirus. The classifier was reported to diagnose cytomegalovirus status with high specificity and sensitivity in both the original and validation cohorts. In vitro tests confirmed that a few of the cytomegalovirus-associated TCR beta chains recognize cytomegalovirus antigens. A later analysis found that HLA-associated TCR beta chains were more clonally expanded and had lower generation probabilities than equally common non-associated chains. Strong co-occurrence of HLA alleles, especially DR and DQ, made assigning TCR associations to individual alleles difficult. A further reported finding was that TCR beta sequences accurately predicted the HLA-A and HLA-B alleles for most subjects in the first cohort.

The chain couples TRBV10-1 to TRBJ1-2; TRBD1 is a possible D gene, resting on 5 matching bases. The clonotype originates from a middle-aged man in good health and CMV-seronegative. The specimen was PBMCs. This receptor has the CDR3 CASGTGQGGYTF. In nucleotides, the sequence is TGCGCCAGCGGTACAGGACAAGGTGGCTACACCTTC.